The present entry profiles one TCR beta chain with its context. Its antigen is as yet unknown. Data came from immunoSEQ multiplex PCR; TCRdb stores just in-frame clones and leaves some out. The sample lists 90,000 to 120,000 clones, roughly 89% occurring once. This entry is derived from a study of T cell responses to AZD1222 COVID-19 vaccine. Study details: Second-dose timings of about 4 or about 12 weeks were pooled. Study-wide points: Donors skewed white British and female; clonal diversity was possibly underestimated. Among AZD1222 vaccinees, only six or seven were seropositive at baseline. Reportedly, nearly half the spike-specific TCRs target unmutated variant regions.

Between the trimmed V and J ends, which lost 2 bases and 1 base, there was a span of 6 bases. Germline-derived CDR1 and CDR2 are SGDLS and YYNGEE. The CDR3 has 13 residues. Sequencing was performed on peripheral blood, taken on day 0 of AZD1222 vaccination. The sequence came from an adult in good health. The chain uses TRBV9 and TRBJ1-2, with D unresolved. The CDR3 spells CASSVRDNYGYTF. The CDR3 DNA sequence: TGTGCCAGCAGCGTGAGGGATAACTATGGCTACACCTTC.